Reported below is one T cell receptor beta chain. Libraries were prepared by immunoSEQ multiplex PCR; TCRdb keeps only in-frame clonotypes and omits some of them. The sample has some 70,000 clones, approximately 90% seen once. This entry comes from a study of T cells after somatic rescue of genetic block. The CDR3 has 16 amino acids. Germline V gives CDR1 SGHTA, CDR2 FQGNSA. J was trimmed by 0 bases and V by 5 bases; bases with no gene match: 8. Specimen: peripheral blood mononuclear cells (PBMCs). The V gene is TRBV7-2, the J gene TRBJ2-3; 7 bases line up with TRBD2. This receptor was identified in a man younger than 45. CDR3 region: CASSRTLAASTDTQYF. CDR3 nucleotide sequence: TGTGCCAGCAGCCGAACGCTAGCGGCTAGCACAGATACGCAGTATTTT.